This T cell receptor (beta chain) comes out of a study of Graves' ophthalmopathy and Graves' hyperthyroidism. Only newly diagnosed hyperthyroidism patients aged 18 to 65, with under 2 months' duration, were enrolled. From RNA, the CDR3 regions of TCR beta chains were amplified and sequenced. First-round RT-PCR relied on HTBI primers, and a second-round multiplex PCR came next. MiXCR was run by TCRdb on the multiplex PCR reads, yielding one entry per CDR3 protein. The sample has over a million distinct CDR3 sequences; 35% to 40% are singletons. CDR1 is MGHDK, CDR2 SYGVNS, per germline. V was pared by 1 base and J by 6 bases, with 11 bases between. CDR3 length: 14 amino acids.

This clonotype was sampled from an adult man with Graves' hyperthyroidism. Input material: peripheral blood or thyroid tissue (not recorded which). This rearrangement joins TRBV25-1 to TRBJ2-3, with no clear D. CDR3 in DNA: TGTGCCAGCAGTGAATTTCTTGATAGTGATACGCAGTATTTT. This encodes CASSEFLDSDTQYF.